What follows describes a single T cell receptor (beta chain). This clone was counted only a few times. It has no known antigen specificity. No clone much larger than this one lies a single base away; base qualities are absent. The germline V end is reduced by 5 bases and the J end by 2 bases; junction bases left unmatched: 5. There are 16 amino acids in the CDR3, from cysteine to phenylalanine inclusive. Just the 48-base CDR3 DNA is kept, in frame starting at base 1. In Seattle, one collaborating source enrolled patients while the infection was active and tracked those patients longitudinally over the course of disease. Collaborating institutions collected whole blood in K2EDTA tubes following their own protocols. Collaborator samples were shipped for TCRbeta analysis as frozen whole blood, isolated PBMCs, or DNA extracted from either sample type. The data originate from a study of blood T cell repertoires in COVID-19 (dated by TCRdb to 2020 to 2021). Background for the entire study: Samples from collaborators originated in the United States, Italy and Spain and spanned both the acute and convalescent phases of COVID-19. The prospective study material was composed of cDNA or gDNA derived from T cells, B-cell-depleted T cells, or PBMCs. Deeply sampled blood TCRbeta repertoires from subjects exposed to, actively infected with, or recovered from COVID-19 were included in the dataset. A freely available public database, intended as a resource for researchers studying the immune response to SARS-CoV-2, is where the repertoires were released. Samples came from the ongoing ImmuneRACE study (first 160 participants) plus 1,254 subjects from 6 global collaborators. A de-identified subject ID, COVID-19 status, age in years and sex were almost always included in the sample metadata. HLA class I and class II types, where available, came from metadata supplied by the sample provider rather than from assay-based typing. What the study reported, not specific to this receptor: Clinical and demographic metadata were provided uncurated, with the amount varying by source and participant.

The immunoSEQ Assay, a bias-controlled multiplex PCR, was used to amplify TCRbeta CDR3 regions from genomic DNA. Under the source paper's analysis protocol: Within the assay, amplification of reference gene primers was used to estimate how many nucleated cells each sample contained. Sequence reads were collapsed and filtered to measure the absolute abundance of every unique TCRbeta CDR3 rearrangement. For each sample, productive Simpson clonality was calculated as the square root of Simpson's diversity index across productive rearrangements. In its TCRdb copy, this immuneACCESS table keeps in-frame sequences only and misses some clones. Where compared with another copy, unresolved V genes explain less than half of these, and the others have no known cause. D and trimming come from the DNA, and the V and J calls and clone size come from that table. This sample lists over 200,000 clones; just under 90% were detected once. The top ten clonotypes cover roughly 2.7% of the sample.

The sequence is built from TRBV23-1 and TRBJ1-6; 8 middle bases align to TRBD1. TRBV23-1 is recorded as an ORF, its role being uncertain. The origin of this receptor is a man between 25 and 39 years old with COVID-19, enrolled during active disease. Sequencing was carried out using peripheral blood. The DNA reads TGCGCCAGCAGTTACAGGGGGAAGACCTATAATTCACCCCTCCACTTT. The encoded protein is CASSYRGKTYNSPLHF.